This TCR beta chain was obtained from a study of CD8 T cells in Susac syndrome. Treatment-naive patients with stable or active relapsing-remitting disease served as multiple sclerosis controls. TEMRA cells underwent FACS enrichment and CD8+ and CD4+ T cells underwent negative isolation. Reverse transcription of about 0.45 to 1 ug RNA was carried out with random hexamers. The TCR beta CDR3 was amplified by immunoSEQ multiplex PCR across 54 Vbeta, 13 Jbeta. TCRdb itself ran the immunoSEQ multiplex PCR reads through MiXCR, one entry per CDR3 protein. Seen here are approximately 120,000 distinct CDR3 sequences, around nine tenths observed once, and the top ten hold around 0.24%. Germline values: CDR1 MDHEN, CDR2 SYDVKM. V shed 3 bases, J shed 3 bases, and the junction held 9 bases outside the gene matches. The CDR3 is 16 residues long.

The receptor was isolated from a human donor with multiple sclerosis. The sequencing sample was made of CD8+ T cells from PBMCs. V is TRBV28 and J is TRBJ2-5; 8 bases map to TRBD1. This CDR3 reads CASSFPRQGREETQYF. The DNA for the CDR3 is TGTGCCAGCAGTTTCCCCAGACAGGGGCGGGAAGAGACCCAGTACTTC.